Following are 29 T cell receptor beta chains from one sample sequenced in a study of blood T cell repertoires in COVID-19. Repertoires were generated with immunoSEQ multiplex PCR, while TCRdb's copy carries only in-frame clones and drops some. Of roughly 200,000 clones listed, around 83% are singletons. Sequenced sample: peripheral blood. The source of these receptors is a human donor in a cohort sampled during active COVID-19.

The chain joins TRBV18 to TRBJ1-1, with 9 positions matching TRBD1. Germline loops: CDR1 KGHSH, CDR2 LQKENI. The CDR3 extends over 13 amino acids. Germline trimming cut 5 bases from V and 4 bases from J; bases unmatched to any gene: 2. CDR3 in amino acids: CASSEGQGTEAFF. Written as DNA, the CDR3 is TGTGCCAGCTCAGAGGGACAGGGCACTGAAGCTTTCTTT.

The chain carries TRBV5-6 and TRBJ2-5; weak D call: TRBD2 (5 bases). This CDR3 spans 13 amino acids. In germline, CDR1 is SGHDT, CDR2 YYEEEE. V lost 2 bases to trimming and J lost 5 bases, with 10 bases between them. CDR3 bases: TGTGCCAGCAGCTTCCGGGGTGAGGAGACCCAGTACTTC. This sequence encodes CASSFRGEETQYF.

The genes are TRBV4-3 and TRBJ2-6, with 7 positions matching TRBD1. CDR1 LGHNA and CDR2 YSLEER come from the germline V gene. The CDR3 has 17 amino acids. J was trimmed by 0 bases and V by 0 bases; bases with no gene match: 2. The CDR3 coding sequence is TGCGCCAGCAGCCAAGATGGGGACAGCTCTGGGGCCAACGTCCTGACTTTC. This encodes CASSQDGDSSGANVLTF.

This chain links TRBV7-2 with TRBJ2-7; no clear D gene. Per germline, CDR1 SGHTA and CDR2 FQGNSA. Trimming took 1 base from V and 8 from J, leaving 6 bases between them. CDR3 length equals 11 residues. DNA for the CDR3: TGTGCCAGCAGCTTAGGGCCCCAGCAGTACTTC. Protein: CASSLGPQQYF.

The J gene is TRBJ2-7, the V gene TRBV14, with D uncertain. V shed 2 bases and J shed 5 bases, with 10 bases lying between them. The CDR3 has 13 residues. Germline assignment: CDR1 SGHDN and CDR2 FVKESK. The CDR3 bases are TGTGCCAGCAGCCAACAGGATTTCGACGAGCAGTACTTC. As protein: CASSQQDFDEQYF.

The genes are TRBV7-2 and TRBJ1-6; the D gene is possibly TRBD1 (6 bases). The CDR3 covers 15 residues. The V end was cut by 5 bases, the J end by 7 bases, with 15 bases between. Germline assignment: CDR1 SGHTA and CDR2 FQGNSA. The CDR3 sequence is CASSLGAGANSPLHF. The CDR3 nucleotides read TGTGCCAGCAGCCTAGGAGCAGGGGCCAATTCACCCCTCCACTTT.

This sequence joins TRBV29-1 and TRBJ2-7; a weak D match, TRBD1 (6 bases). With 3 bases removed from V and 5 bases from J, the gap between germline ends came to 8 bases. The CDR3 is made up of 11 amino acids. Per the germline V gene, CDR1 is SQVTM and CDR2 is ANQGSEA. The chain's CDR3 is CSVDPGDEQYF. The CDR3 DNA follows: TGCAGCGTTGACCCAGGGGACGAGCAGTACTTC.

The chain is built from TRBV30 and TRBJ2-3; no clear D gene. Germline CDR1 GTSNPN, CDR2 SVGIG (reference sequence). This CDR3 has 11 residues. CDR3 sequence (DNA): TGTGCTTGGCCCCAAGCCAATACGCAGTATTTT. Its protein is CAWPQANTQYF.

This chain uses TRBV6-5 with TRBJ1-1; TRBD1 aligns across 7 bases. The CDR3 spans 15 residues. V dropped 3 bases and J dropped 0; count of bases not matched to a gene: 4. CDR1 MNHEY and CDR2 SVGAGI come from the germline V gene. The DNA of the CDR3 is TGTGCCAGCAGTTATCAGGACAGGTTGAACACTGAAGCTTTCTTT. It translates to CASSYQDRLNTEAFF.

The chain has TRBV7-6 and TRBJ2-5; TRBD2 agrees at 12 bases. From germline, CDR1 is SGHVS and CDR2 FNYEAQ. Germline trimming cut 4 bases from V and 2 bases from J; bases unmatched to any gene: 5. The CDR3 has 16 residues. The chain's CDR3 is CASSSWTSGVQETQYF. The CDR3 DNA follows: TGTGCCAGCAGCTCCTGGACTAGCGGGGTACAAGAGACCCAGTACTTC.

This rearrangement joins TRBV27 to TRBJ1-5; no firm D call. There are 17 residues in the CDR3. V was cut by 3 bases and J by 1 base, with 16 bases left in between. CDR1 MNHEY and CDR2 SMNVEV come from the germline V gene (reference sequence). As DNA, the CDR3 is TGTGCCAGCAGTTTCTACTCCGTGGGCATAAGCAATCAGCCCCAGCATTTT. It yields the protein CASSFYSVGISNQPQHF.

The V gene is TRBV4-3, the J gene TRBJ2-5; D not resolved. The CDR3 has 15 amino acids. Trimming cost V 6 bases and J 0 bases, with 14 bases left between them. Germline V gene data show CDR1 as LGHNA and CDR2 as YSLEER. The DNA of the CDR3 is TGCGCCAGCAGAAGCTCACTTGAGGACCAAGAGACCCAGTACTTC. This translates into CASRSSLEDQETQYF.

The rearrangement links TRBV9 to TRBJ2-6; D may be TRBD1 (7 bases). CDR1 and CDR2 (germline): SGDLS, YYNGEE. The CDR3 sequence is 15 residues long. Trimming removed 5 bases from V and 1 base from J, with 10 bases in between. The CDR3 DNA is TGTGCCAGCAGACCAGGGGGGTCTGGGGCCAACGTCCTGACTTTC. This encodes CASRPGGSGANVLTF.

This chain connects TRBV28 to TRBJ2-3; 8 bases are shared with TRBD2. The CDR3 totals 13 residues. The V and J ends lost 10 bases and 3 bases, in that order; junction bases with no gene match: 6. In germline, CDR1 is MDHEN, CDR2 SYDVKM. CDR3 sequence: CANSGGRTDTQYF. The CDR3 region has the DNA TGTGCCAACTCGGGCGGGAGGACAGATACGCAGTATTTT.

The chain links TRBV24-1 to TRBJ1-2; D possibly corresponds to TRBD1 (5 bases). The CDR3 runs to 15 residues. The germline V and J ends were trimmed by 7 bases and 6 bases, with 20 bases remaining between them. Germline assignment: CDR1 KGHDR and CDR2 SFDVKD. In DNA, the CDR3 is TGTGCCACCAGCCCCCTCCCCTCCCGGGGGGATGGCTACACCTTC. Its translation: CATSPLPSRGDGYTF.

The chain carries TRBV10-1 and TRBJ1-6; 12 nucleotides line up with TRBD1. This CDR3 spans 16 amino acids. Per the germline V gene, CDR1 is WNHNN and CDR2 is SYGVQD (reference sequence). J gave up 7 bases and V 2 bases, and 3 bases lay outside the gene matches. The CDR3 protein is CASSEGTGGRNSPLHF. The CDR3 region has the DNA TGCGCCAGCAGTGAGGGGACAGGGGGCAGGAATTCACCCCTCCACTTT.

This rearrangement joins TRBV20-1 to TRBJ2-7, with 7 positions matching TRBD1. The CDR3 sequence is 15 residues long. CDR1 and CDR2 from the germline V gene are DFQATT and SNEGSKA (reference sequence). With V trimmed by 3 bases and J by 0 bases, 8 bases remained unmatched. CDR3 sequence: CSASKGQASSYEQYF. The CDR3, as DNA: TGCAGTGCTAGTAAAGGACAGGCCAGCTCCTACGAGCAGTACTTC.

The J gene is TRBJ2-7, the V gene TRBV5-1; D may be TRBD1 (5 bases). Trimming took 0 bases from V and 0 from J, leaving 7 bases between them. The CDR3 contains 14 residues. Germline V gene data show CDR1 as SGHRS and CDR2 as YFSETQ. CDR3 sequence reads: CASSLGQSSYEQYF. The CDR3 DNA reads TGCGCCAGCAGCTTGGGACAGAGCTCCTACGAGCAGTACTTC.

The CDR3 coding sequence is TGTGCCAGTAGATCCACAGGGGCGTACTATGGCTACACCTTC. It translates to CASRSTGAYYGYTF. This sequence joins TRBV19 and TRBJ1-2; 7 bases fit TRBD1. This CDR3 is 14 amino acids long. Germline V lookup: CDR1 LNHDA, CDR2 SQIVND (reference sequence). V lost 6 bases to trimming and J lost 3 bases; unmatched junction nucleotides: 7.

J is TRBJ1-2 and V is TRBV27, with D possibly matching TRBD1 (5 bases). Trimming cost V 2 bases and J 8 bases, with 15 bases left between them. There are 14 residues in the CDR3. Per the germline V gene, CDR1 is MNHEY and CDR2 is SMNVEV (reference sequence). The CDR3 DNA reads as TGTGCCAGCAGTTTAGGGGGGAGGTCGGGGGGCTACACCTTC. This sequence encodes CASSLGGRSGGYTF.

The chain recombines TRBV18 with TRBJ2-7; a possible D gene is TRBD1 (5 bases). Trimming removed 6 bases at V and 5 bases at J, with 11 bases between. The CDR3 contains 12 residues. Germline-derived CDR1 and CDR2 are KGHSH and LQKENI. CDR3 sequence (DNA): TGTGCCAGCTCCCGACAGTTCGACGAGCAGTACTTC. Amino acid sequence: CASSRQFDEQYF.

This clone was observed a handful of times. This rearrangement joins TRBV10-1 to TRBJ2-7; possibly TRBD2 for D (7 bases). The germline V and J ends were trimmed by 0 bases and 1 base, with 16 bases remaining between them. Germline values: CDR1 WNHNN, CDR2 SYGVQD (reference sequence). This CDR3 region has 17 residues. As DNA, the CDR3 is TGCGCCAGCAGTGAGTCACTCGGGGGAGGGGGGTCCTACGAGCAGTACTTC. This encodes CASSESLGGGGSYEQYF.

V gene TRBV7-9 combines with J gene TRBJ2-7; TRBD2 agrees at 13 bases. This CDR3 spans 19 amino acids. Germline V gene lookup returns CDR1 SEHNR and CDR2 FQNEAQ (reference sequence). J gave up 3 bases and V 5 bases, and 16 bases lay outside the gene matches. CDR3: CASSQDRGKTSGRFYEQYF. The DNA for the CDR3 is TGTGCCAGCAGCCAGGACAGGGGAAAGACTAGCGGGAGGTTCTACGAGCAGTACTTC.

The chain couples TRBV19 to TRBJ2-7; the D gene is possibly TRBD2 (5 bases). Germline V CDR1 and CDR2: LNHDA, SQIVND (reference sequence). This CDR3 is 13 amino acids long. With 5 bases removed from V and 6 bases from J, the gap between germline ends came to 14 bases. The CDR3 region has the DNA TGTGCCAGTAGTGTTGTTGGAGGAGGCGAGCAGTACTTC. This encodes CASSVVGGGEQYF.

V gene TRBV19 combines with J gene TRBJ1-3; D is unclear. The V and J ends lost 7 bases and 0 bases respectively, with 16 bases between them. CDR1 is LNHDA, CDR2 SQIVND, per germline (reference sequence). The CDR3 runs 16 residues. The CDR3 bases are TGTGCCAGTACTCCCCGAGCGGCCATCTCTGGAAACACCATATATTTT. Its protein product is CASTPRAAISGNTIYF.

CDR3 in DNA: TGTGCCAGCAGCCAGTTCCCGGGGTCCTACGAGCAGTACTTC. It codes for CASSQFPGSYEQYF. The chain links TRBV3-1 (or the pseudogene TRBV3-2) to TRBJ2-7, with a tentative D call TRBD2 (5 bases). Germline-derived CDR1 and CDR2 are LGHDT and YNNKEL (reference sequence). V was cut by 3 bases and J by 1 base, with 10 bases left in between. There are 14 residues in the CDR3.

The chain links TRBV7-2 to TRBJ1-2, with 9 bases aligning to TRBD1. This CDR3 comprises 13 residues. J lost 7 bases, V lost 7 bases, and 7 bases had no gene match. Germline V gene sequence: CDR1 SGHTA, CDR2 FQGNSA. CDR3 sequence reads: CASNWDRVGGYTF. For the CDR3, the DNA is TGTGCCAGCAACTGGGACAGGGTTGGTGGCTACACCTTC.

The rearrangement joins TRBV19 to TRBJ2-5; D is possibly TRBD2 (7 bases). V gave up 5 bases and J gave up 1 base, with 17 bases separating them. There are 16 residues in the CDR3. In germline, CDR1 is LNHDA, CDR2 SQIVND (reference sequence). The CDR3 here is CASSSYGRGFQETQYF. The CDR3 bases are TGTGCCAGTAGTTCGTATGGGAGGGGGTTCCAAGAGACCCAGTACTTC. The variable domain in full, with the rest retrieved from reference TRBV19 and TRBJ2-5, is DGGITQSPKYLFRKEGQNVTLSCEQNLNHDAMYWYRQDPGQGLRLIYYSQIVNDFQKGDIAEGYSVSREKKESFPLTVTSAQKNPTAFYLCASSSYGRGFQETQYFGPGTRLLVL.

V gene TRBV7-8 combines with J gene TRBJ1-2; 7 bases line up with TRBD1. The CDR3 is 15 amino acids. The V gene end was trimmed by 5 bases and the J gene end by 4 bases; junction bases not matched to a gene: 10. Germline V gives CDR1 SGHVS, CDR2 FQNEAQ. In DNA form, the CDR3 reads TGTGCCAGCAGCCCGTCTGGGACAGCGCTCTATGGCTACACCTTC. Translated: CASSPSGTALYGYTF.